Sequencing of this T cell receptor (beta chain) was carried out in a study of beta chain features in type 1 diabetes. Study context: Comparable age, gender and cell yields were observed in patients relative to healthy donors. Study findings and constraints: Shortening that was moderate but significant affected the TCRB CDR3s of Type 1 diabetes patients in all four CD4+ subsets.

As to this clone: Antigen unknown.

Sequenced material consisted of expressed TCRB transcripts (all of the isolated RNA was reverse transcribed). Libraries were prepared by immunoSEQ multiplex PCR; TCRdb keeps only in-frame clonotypes and omits some of them. Of around 500,000 clones listed, about 10% are singletons. Sequencing used naive CD4+ T cells from blood. The source is a woman aged 18-35 years in good health.

The CDR3 sequence: CASSLRDVYLHYEQYV. CDR3 bases: TGTGCCAGCAGCCTCCGGGACGTCTACCTTCACTACGAGCAGTACGTC. The rearrangement links TRBV7-2 to TRBJ2-7; possibly TRBD1 or TRBD2 for D (5 bases each). The CDR3 is made up of 16 amino acids. Trimming removed 5 bases from V and 3 bases from J, with 20 bases in between. Germline values: CDR1 SGHTA, CDR2 FQGNSA.